This TCR beta chain was identified in a study of blood T cells in healthy people across ages. The trim removed 0 bases at V and 6 bases at J, leaving 8 bases unmatched. CDR3 length: 15 residues. Germline values: CDR1 DFQATT, CDR2 SNEGSKA (reference sequence). In its sample, this clonotype was seen a few times. Its matching antigen is unknown. Each sample yielded at least 6 million isolated PBMCs. With a J-beta primer mix and a sample-barcoded 5' primer, a second PCR ran roughly 6 to 12 cycles. TCRdb called the 5' RACE reads again in MiXCR, with one record for every CDR3 protein. The sample includes 1.5 million to 2 million distinct CDR3 sequences, 49% seen only once; the top ten take more than 2%. Study-wide findings and caveats: Shifts in expanded clonotypes may have been confounded by donor CMV status, which was unknown. Total diversity from one million sequenced T cells was likely underestimated. Naive CD4+ cells and diversity were both higher in long-lived donors than in aged donors.

The sequenced material came from blood. The TCR sequence derives from a woman between 40 and 55 years old in good health. J is TRBJ2-1 and V is TRBV20-1, with 7 bases matching TRBD2. CDR3 in DNA: TGCAGTGCTAGAGAACTTGGACTAGGTGCCAATGAGCAGTTCTTC. Its protein is CSARELGLGANEQFF.